The next 24 T cell receptor beta chains were all read from a single sample in a study of regulatory T cells in long-lasting Graves disease. Time point in this sample: newly diagnosed GD, antithyroid drugs for less than 3 months. Making the TCR library involved RNA that had been extracted from PBMCs. Arm-PCR with iRepertoire HTBI primers amplified the CDR3 regions for these TCR beta libraries. TCRdb re-called the multiplex PCR reads through MiXCR, storing one row per CDR3 protein. Of hundreds of thousands of distinct CDR3 sequences listed, around 13% are singletons. The same data also went into a second study, on T cells in Graves' hyperthyroidism and ophthalmopathy.

The sequencing used peripheral blood mononuclear cells (PBMCs), collected at new diagnosis, from a patient treated with antithyroid drugs. These receptors all come from a woman in her twenties or thirties with Graves disease.

This clonotype was counted at least ten times. V is TRBV18 and J is TRBJ1-5; a weak D match, TRBD1 (5 bases). This CDR3 is built from 15 residues. V was clipped by 2 bases and J by 2 bases, with 10 bases between them. Germline-derived CDR1 and CDR2 are KGHSH and LQKENI. The chain's CDR3 is CASSPEFRGNQPQHF. The CDR3 region has the DNA TGTGCCAGCTCACCAGAGTTCAGGGGCAATCAGCCCCAGCATTTT.

This clonotype was recorded at least ten times. The J gene is TRBJ2-1, the V gene TRBV11-2; the match to TRBD2 covers 11 bases. This CDR3 has 14 residues. The V gene's germline CDR1 is SGHAT and CDR2 FQNNGV. With V trimmed by 6 bases and J by 8 bases, 6 bases remained unmatched. CDR3 sequence reads: CASRYTSGSHEQFF. The CDR3, as DNA: TGTGCCAGCAGGTACACTAGCGGGAGCCATGAGCAGTTCTTC. Together with reference TRBV11-2 and TRBJ2-1, the CDR3 gives the full variable domain: EAGVAQSPRYKIIEKRQSVAFWCNPISGHATLYWYQQILGQGPKLLIQFQNNGVVDDSQLPKDRFSAERLKGVDSTLKIQPAKLEDSAVYLCASRYTSGSHEQFFGPGTRLTVL.

As concerns this clonotype: This may arise from a read error, as a much more abundant clone is one base away. This rearrangement joins TRBV28 to TRBJ2-5, with 9 bases that match TRBD1. This CDR3 is built from 15 residues. Trimming removed 6 bases from V and 7 bases from J; junction bases left unmatched: 12. The germline CDR1 and CDR2 sequences are MDHEN and SYDVKM. CDR3 loop: CASSAETGGKGTQYF. CDR3 nucleotide sequence: TGTGCCAGCAGCGCCGAGACAGGGGGAAAAGGGACCCAGTACTTC.

V gene TRBV7-9 combines with J gene TRBJ2-7; D is perhaps TRBD1 or TRBD2 (6 bases each). From germline, CDR1 is SEHNR and CDR2 FQNEAQ (reference sequence). Deletions cut 1 base from V and 4 bases from J, with 14 bases between. CDR3 length: 15 residues. The CDR3 DNA reads TGTGCCAGCAGCTTAGTGGGGGCAGGGAGGTACGAGCAGTACTTC. Its protein is CASSLVGAGRYEQYF.

This clonotype was counted many times. This chain connects TRBV2 to TRBJ1-3; D call uncertain. The V gene lost 9 bases and the J gene lost 4 bases, with 10 bases spanning the gap. Germline loops: CDR1 SNHLY, CDR2 FYNNEI. This CDR3 region has 12 residues. The CDR3 reads CASQSIGNTIYF. As DNA, the CDR3 is TGTGCCAGTCAGTCCATCGGAAACACCATATATTTT.

The chain recombines TRBV29-1 with TRBJ1-3; D ambiguous. Trimming removed 4 bases from V and 0 bases from J, with 7 bases in between. Germline CDR1 reads SQVTM; CDR2 reads ANQGSEA. There are 13 residues in the CDR3. CDR3 nucleotide sequence: TGCAGCGTTGCGACGAACTCTGGAAACACCATATATTTT. Translated, it gives CSVATNSGNTIYF.

Turning to this clonotype: Germline and junction disagree at one end, which may indicate a read error. The chain recombines TRBV5-1 with TRBJ2-1, with 9 bases that match TRBD2. CDR3 length: 18 amino acids. CDR1 and CDR2 from the germline V gene are SGHRS and YFSETQ. The CDR3 bases are TGTGCCAGCAGCTTGGGTGGCGGACTAGCGAGCTCCTACAATGAGCAGTTCTTC. The encoded protein is CASSLGGGLASSYNEQFF.

Many counts were recorded for this clonotype. The J gene is TRBJ2-3, the V gene TRBV10-3; 9 bases align to TRBD1. Germline CDR1 is ENHRY and CDR2 is SYGVKD. V was pared by 10 bases and J by 0 bases, with 11 bases of the junction left unmatched. The length of the CDR3 is 16 residues. CDR3 nucleotides: TGTGCCACCCGGGACAGGGCGACACCCAGCACAGATACGCAGTATTTT. It specifies CATRDRATPSTDTQYF.

V usage is TRBV28 and J usage is TRBJ2-2; a possible D gene is TRBD1 (6 bases). The germline V and J ends were trimmed by 10 bases and 3 bases, with 24 bases remaining between them. CDR1 and CDR2 (germline): MDHEN, SYDVKM. The CDR3 is 17 amino acids. Written as DNA, the CDR3 is TGTGCCACCCGAAGTAGAATGGCCAGGGGCTACACCGGGGAGCTGTTTTTT. Protein product: CATRSRMARGYTGELFF.

The gene calls are TRBV27 and TRBJ2-6, with TRBD2 as a possible D gene (6 bases). Germline CDR1 MNHEY, CDR2 SMNVEV (reference sequence). Trimming removed 3 bases at V and 0 bases at J, with 18 bases between. CDR3 size: 19 residues. CDR3 sequence (DNA): TGTGCCAGCAGTTTTAATTGGGGAGGACCCCACTCTGGGGCCAACGTCCTGACTTTC. This encodes CASSFNWGGPHSGANVLTF.

The genes are TRBV6-1 and TRBJ1-5; the match to TRBD1 covers 12 bases. V shed 4 bases, J shed 3 bases, and the junction held 1 base outside the gene matches. The CDR3 spans 15 residues. Germline V gene sequence: CDR1 MNHNS, CDR2 SASEGT. CDR3 nucleotide sequence: TGTGCCAGCAGTGGGGACAGGGGGCTCAATCAGCCCCAGCATTTT. This gives the protein CASSGDRGLNQPQHF.

This clonotype was detected many times. The chain uses TRBV5-6 and TRBJ1-1, with D perhaps matching TRBD1 (6 bases). This CDR3 region has 17 residues. Germline V gene sequence: CDR1 SGHDT, CDR2 YYEEEE. V was shortened by 7 bases and J by 4 bases, with 26 bases between the two germline ends. The CDR3 nucleotides are TGTGCCAGCTCTCCTCCGGGGGGCGGGATCGCGGCCACTGAAGCTTTCTTT. It yields the protein CASSPPGGGIAATEAFF.

This clonotype was counted a few times. V is TRBV3-1 and J is TRBJ2-1; D possibly corresponds to TRBD2 (5 bases). CDR1 and CDR2 from the germline V gene are LGHDT and YNNKEL (reference sequence). The ends were cut back, 1 base at V and 10 bases at J, with 8 bases in the middle. The CDR3 runs 12 residues. The CDR3 region has the DNA TGTGCCAGCAGCCAAGTCGCGGGCGAGCAGTTCTTC. Encoded protein: CASSQVAGEQFF.

Remarks on this clonotype: Germline and junction disagree at one end, which may indicate a read error. V and J are TRBV19 and TRBJ1-1; D is unresolved. The CDR3 loop spans 15 amino acids. Germline CDR1 is LNHDA and CDR2 is SQIVND (reference sequence). In nucleotides, the CDR3 is TGTGCCAGTAGTCTGTCGACAACTGGGAACGCTGAAGCTTTCTTT. This sequence encodes CASSLSTTGNAEAFF. Based on the CDR3 plus reference TRBV19 and TRBJ1-1, the full variable domain is DGGITQSPKYLFRKEGQNVTLSCEQNLNHDAMYWYRQDPGQGLRLIYYSQIVNDFQKGDIAEGYSVSREKKESFPLTVTSAQKNPTAFYLCASSLSTTGNAEAFFGQGTRLTVV.

In the case of this clonotype: This sequence may be a read error, since a much larger clone differs from it by one base. The genes are TRBV30 and TRBJ2-7, with D unresolved. The germline V and J ends were trimmed by 5 bases and 4 bases, with 18 bases remaining between them. Germline loops: CDR1 GTSNPN, CDR2 SVGIG (reference sequence). The CDR3 covers 14 residues. As DNA, the CDR3 is TGTGCCTGGGATATCGGGCCAGGATGTTACGAGCAGTACTTC. Translation gives CAWDIGPGCYEQYF.

In its sample, this clonotype was seen many times. J is TRBJ1-6 and V is TRBV6-5; unclear D gene. V lost 4 bases and J lost 5, with 3 bases in between. The CDR3 is 12 residues long. Germline CDR1 reads MNHEY; CDR2 reads SVGAGI. CDR3 DNA sequence: TGTGCCAGCAGTTCCAATAATTCACCCCTCCACTTT. Its translation: CASSSNNSPLHF.

Ten or more counts support this clonotype. This chain uses TRBV5-1 with TRBJ1-1; D gene unclear. The length of the CDR3 is 14 residues. V lost 0 bases and J lost 0, with 6 bases in between. CDR1 is SGHRS and CDR2 is YFSETQ in the germline V gene. The CDR3 sequence is CASSLVAMNTEAFF. The CDR3 nucleotides are TGCGCCAGCAGCTTGGTAGCTATGAACACTGAAGCTTTCTTT.

This clonotype was picked up many times. The chain joins TRBV19 to TRBJ1-2; the match to TRBD1 covers 8 bases. V gave up 6 bases and J gave up 4 bases; unmatched junction bases: 10. From germline, CDR1 is LNHDA and CDR2 SQIVND (reference sequence). The CDR3 is made up of 15 amino acids. CDR3 bases: TGTGCCAGTAGCGCGACGGACAGGGAGGTCTATGGCTACACCTTC. This codes for CASSATDREVYGYTF. Variable domain in full (rest from reference TRBV19 and TRBJ1-2): DGGITQSPKYLFRKEGQNVTLSCEQNLNHDAMYWYRQDPGQGLRLIYYSQIVNDFQKGDIAEGYSVSREKKESFPLTVTSAQKNPTAFYLCASSATDREVYGYTFGSGTRLTVV.

This clonotype was found a few times. The genes are TRBV4-1 and TRBJ1-2; possible D gene TRBD1, 6 bases. The V end lost 3 bases, the J end lost 3 bases, and 17 bases lay between the germline ends. Per the germline V gene, CDR1 is MGHRA and CDR2 is YSYEKL. This CDR3 spans 16 amino acids. CDR3 coding DNA: TGCGCCAGCAGCCACGACCTAGGGGGGAAGGACTATGGCTACACCTTC. Translation gives CASSHDLGGKDYGYTF.

A few counts support this clonotype. V usage is TRBV12-3 or TRBV12-4 and J usage is TRBJ2-2, with a possible D match to TRBD2 (5 bases). The germline V and J ends were trimmed by 5 bases and 9 bases, with 22 bases remaining between them. The CDR3 contains 16 residues. Here the CDR3 DNA reads TGTGCCAGCAGTCCCGCCGGGTCCTCGGGGAAACGGGAGCTGTTTTTT. It translates to CASSPAGSSGKRELFF.

This clonotype was seen only a few times. The chain joins TRBV20-1 to TRBJ1-2; D may be TRBD1 (5 bases). The CDR3 has 15 amino acids. V was shortened by 5 bases and J by 3 bases, with 19 bases between the two germline ends. Germline lookup yields CDR1 DFQATT and CDR2 SNEGSKA (reference sequence). The DNA of the CDR3 is TGCAGTGCTTCAAAACCGGGACCGGCTGACTATGGCTACACCTTC. Its protein is CSASKPGPADYGYTF.

In its sample, this clonotype was seen many times. CDR3 nucleotide sequence: TGTGCCAGCAGTGGACCGTCTGCTAATTCACCCCTCCACTTT. This translates into CASSGPSANSPLHF. The chain employs TRBV2 and TRBJ1-6, with no clear D. The CDR3 spans 14 residues. Trimming removed 4 bases from V and 6 bases from J, with 10 bases in between. Germline CDR1 is SNHLY and CDR2 is FYNNEI.

This clonotype was recorded at least ten times. The chain uses TRBV7-8 and TRBJ1-1; TRBD1 is a possible D gene (6 bases). The CDR3 extends over 13 amino acids. Germline V gene lookup returns CDR1 SGHVS and CDR2 FQNEAQ. Trimming shortened V by 10 bases and J by 5 bases, and 17 bases separated the two germline ends. The CDR3 DNA reads as TGTGCCACCCTGCGGGGGCTAGGAACTGAAGCTTTCTTT. Its translation: CATLRGLGTEAFF.

The genes are TRBV7-9 and TRBJ2-5; 9 positions agree with TRBD1. V trimming: 4 bases; J trimming: 5 bases; junction bases outside the gene matches: 5. This CDR3 region has 14 residues. Germline lookup yields CDR1 SEHNR and CDR2 FQNEAQ (reference sequence). DNA of the CDR3: TGTGCCAGCAGCTATGGGACAGGGTCGGAGACCCAGTACTTC. This translates into CASSYGTGSETQYF.